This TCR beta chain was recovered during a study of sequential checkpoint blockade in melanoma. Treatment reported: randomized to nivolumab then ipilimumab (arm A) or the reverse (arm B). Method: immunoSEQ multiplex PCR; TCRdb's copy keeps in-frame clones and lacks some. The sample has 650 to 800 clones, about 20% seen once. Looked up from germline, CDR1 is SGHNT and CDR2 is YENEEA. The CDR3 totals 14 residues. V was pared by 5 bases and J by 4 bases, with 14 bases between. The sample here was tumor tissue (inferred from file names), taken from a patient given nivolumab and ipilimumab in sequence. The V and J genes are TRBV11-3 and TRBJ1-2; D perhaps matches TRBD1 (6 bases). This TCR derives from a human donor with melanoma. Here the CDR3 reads CASSRDTSGYGYTF. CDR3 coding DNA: TGTGCCAGCAGCCGGGACACATCCGGCTATGGCTACACCTTC. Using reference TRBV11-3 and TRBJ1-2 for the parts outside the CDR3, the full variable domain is EAGVVQSPRYKIIEKKQPVAFWCNPISGHNTLYWYLQNLGQGPELLIRYENEEAVDDSQLPKDRFSAERLKGVDSTLKIQPAELGDSAVYLCASSRDTSGYGYTFGSGTRLTVV.